The clone carrying this TCR delta chain was detected a few times. CDR3 length: 15 residues. V lost 0 bases and J lost 12; bases outside the gene matches: 13. Per germline, CDR1 TVYSNPD and CDR2 GDNSRS (reference sequence). This record belongs to a study of gamma-delta T cells after stem cell transplantation. TCRdb re-identified clones in the RT-PCR reads via CATT. The sample records 2,500 or so delta-chain clones, 21% being singletons. This clonotype was obtained from a human donor. It is not recorded whose cells these are; they may come from a transplant donor. V is TRDV3 and J is TRDJ1; 13 nucleotides match TRDD3. Sequencing was carried out using gamma-delta T cells. CDR3 sequence reads: CAFRGTGGYEGEVIF. The CDR3 DNA sequence: TGTGCCTTTAGAGGAACTGGGGGATACGAGGGTGAGGTCATCTTT.